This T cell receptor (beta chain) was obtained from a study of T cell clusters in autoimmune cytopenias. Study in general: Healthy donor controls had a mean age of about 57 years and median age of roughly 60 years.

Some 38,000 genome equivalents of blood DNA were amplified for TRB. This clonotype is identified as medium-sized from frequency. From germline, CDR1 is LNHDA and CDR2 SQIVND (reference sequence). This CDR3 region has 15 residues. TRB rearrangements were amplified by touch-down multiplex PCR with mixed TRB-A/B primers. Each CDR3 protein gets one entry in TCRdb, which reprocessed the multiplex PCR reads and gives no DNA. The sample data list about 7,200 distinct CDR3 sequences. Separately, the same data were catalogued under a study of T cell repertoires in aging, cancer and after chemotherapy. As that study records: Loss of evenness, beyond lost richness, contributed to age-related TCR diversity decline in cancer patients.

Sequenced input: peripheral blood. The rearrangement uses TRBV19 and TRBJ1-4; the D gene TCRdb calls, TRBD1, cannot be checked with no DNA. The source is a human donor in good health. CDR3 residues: CASSIGQVVNEKLFF.